The 18 T cell receptor beta chains below come from one sample, sequenced in a study of T cell repertoires in cytomegalovirus infection. TCRdb reprocessed the reads with MiXCR, giving one entry per CDR3 protein. There are approximately 730,000 distinct CDR3 sequences in the sample; 25% to 30% occur only once, and 10% to 15% lies in the top ten. Their antigen targets remain unknown. Sequencing used cultured CD8+ T cells from PBMCs, obtained from culture after CMV antigen stimulation. All receptors derive from a human donor in good health (CMV status not recorded). Some clones in this sample may be carry-over from other donors' samples.

The rearrangement joins TRBV2 to TRBJ1-6; 7 bases match TRBD1. Germline V gene data show CDR1 as SNHLY and CDR2 as FYNNEI. CDR3 length equals 15 residues. V was pared by 7 bases and J by 9 bases, with 12 bases of the junction left unmatched. The CDR3 coding sequence is TGTGCCAGCATCCCACTCCGGGACAGTAGTTCACCCCTCCACTTT. It yields the protein CASIPLRDSSSPLHF.

The chain has TRBV6-5 and TRBJ1-1, with D hard to call. The CDR3 runs to 13 residues. From germline, CDR1 is MNHEY and CDR2 SVGAGI. The V end was cut by 2 bases, the J end by 5 bases, with 9 bases between. The CDR3 loop reads CASSYPAGTEAFF. The CDR3 DNA is TGTGCCAGCAGTTACCCAGCGGGGACTGAAGCTTTCTTT.

The V call is TRBV5-1, the J call TRBJ2-1; TRBD2 aligns across 10 bases. Germline CDR1 SGHRS, CDR2 YFSETQ. CDR3 size: 19 residues. J lost 1 base, V lost 3 bases, and 13 bases had no gene match. CDR3 residues: CASSWGGGAGGPSYNEQFF. The CDR3 nucleotides read TGCGCCAGCAGCTGGGGTGGAGGAGCGGGGGGGCCTTCCTACAATGAGCAGTTCTTC.

The V and J genes are TRBV7-3 and TRBJ2-1; tentatively, D is TRBD1 or TRBD2 (7 bases each). The CDR3 runs to 14 residues. V was clipped by 5 bases and J by 9 bases, with 17 bases between them. Looked up from germline, CDR1 is SGHTA and CDR2 is FQGTGA. CDR3 DNA: TGTGCCAGCAGCCCCGGGGGAGGGGGCAGTGAGCAGTTCTTC. The encoded protein is CASSPGGGGSEQFF.

This clonotype was detected only a few times. In DNA, the CDR3 is TGTGCCAGCAGTGCGTCAACCTACGAGCAGTACTTC. Encoded protein: CASSASTYEQYF. V usage is TRBV27 and J usage is TRBJ2-7; no clear D gene. Germline V gives CDR1 MNHEY, CDR2 SMNVEV (reference sequence). The CDR3 runs 12 residues. V dropped 5 bases and J dropped 2 bases, with 7 bases sitting between them.

The genes are TRBV7-9 and TRBJ2-1, with D possibly called TRBD1 or TRBD2 (5 bases each). From germline, CDR1 is SEHNR and CDR2 FQNEAQ (reference sequence). The CDR3 totals 16 residues. Trimming took off 6 bases at V and 5 bases at J, with 20 bases between the two ends. The CDR3 sequence: CASRWGFGTTNNEQFF. Written as DNA, the CDR3 is TGTGCCAGCAGGTGGGGGTTCGGGACCACAAACAATGAGCAGTTCTTC.

This clonotype was recorded a few times. This rearrangement joins TRBV7-6 to TRBJ1-1; the match to TRBD1 covers 8 bases. Germline CDR1 and CDR2: SGHVS and FNYEAQ. The junction had 13 bases not matched to a gene; V was cut back by 5 bases and J by 8 bases. CDR3 length: 15 residues. The CDR3 sequence: CASSTSPGTGPEAFF. The CDR3 bases are TGTGCCAGCAGCACCAGTCCCGGGACAGGACCAGAAGCTTTCTTT.

The CDR3 loop reads CASSSRTQGARETQYF. In nucleotides, the CDR3 is TGTGCCAGCAGTTCTAGGACCCAGGGGGCTAGGGAGACCCAGTACTTC. V and J are TRBV7-3 and TRBJ2-5, with 8 bases identical to TRBD1. CDR3 length: 16 residues. V shed 6 bases and J 5 bases; nucleotides not matched to a gene: 14. Germline V gene sequence: CDR1 SGHTA, CDR2 FQGTGA.

This chain joins TRBV11-2 and TRBJ2-1, with TRBD1 identical over 7 bases. Germline CDR1 and CDR2: SGHAT and FQNNGV. This CDR3 spans 16 amino acids. Trimming at V came to 0 bases and at J to 4 bases, leaving 6 bases not matched to a gene. The CDR3, as DNA: TGTGCCAGCAGCTTAGAAGGGACAGCGTTTTACAATGAGCAGTTCTTC. Translation gives CASSLEGTAFYNEQFF.

Ten or more counts support this clonotype. CDR3 bases: TGTGCCAGCAGCCCCTTTGGGGGACTTGATCAGCCCCAGCATTTT. Its translation: CASSPFGGLDQPQHF. This rearrangement joins TRBV7-8 to TRBJ1-5; possible D gene TRBD1, 5 bases. V was shortened by 5 bases and J by 5 bases, with 16 bases between the two germline ends. Per germline, CDR1 SGHVS and CDR2 FQNEAQ. The CDR3 consists of 15 residues.

The V call is TRBV29-1, the J call TRBJ1-2, with D possibly being TRBD1 (5 bases). Trimming took 4 bases from V and 8 from J, leaving 14 bases between them. The germline CDR1 and CDR2 sequences are SQVTM and ANQGSEA. The CDR3 runs to 12 residues. CDR3 sequence: CSVAAGGRGYTF. The CDR3, as DNA: TGCAGCGTTGCTGCGGGGGGACGGGGCTACACCTTC.

V gene TRBV7-2 combines with J gene TRBJ2-2, with a weak D call TRBD2 (6 bases). The CDR3 covers 16 residues. Germline CDR1 is SGHTA and CDR2 is FQGNSA. The CDR3 bases are TGTGTCACCTTACGCGAGGAGGGCGGGAACACCGGGGAGCTGTTTTTT. Translated: CVTLREEGGNTGELFF.

This clonotype was found a few times. CDR3 in amino acids: CASSYSTGHGYTF. In DNA, the CDR3 is TGTGCCAGCAGTTACTCAACCGGGCATGGCTACACCTTC. This chain joins TRBV6-5 and TRBJ1-2, with D unresolved. The CDR3 consists of 13 residues. Per the germline V gene, CDR1 is MNHEY and CDR2 is SVGAGI. With 0 bases removed from V and 6 bases from J, the gap between germline ends came to 8 bases.

This clonotype occurred once. This rearrangement joins TRBV7-6 to TRBJ2-7; D is possibly TRBD1 (6 bases). This CDR3 is built from 15 residues. Trimming took 5 bases from V and 1 from J, leaving 15 bases between them. Germline V gene data show CDR1 as SGHVS and CDR2 as FNYEAQ. Here the CDR3 DNA reads TGTGCCAGCAGCAGCGGACAAGGGGGTTCCTACGAGCAGTACGTC. It is translated as CASSSGQGGSYEQYV.

As regards this clonotype: Relative to the germline gene, one junction end is altered; a read error may explain this. The chain recombines TRBV10-3 with TRBJ2-7; 9 bases align to TRBD2. The CDR3 loop spans 13 amino acids. Germline V gene data show CDR1 as ENHRY and CDR2 as SYGVKD. The chain's CDR3 is CAVSAGGHYEQYF. The CDR3, as DNA: TGTGCCGTCAGCGCGGGAGGGCACTACGAGCAGTACTTC.

This clonotype has just a few counts. This sequence joins TRBV6-6 and TRBJ2-7; TRBD1 agrees at 11 bases. After removal of 4 bases from V and 2 bases from J, the junction contained 1 base not matched to a gene. The CDR3 has 14 amino acids. Germline V CDR1 and CDR2: MNHNY, SVGAGI (reference sequence). Written as DNA, the CDR3 is TGTGCCAGCAGTTGGACAGGGGGCACCTACGAGCAGTACTTC. Translation gives CASSWTGGTYEQYF.

About this clonotype itself: At one boundary the junction diverges from the germline segment, which might be a read error. J is TRBJ1-1 and V is TRBV5-5; 7 bases are shared with TRBD1. This CDR3 spans 13 amino acids. The V gene's germline CDR1 is SGHKS and CDR2 YYEKEE (reference sequence). The CDR3 nucleotides are TGTGCCAGAAGCTTGCCAGGGGGAACTGAAGCTTTCTTT. It is translated as CARSLPGGTEAFF.

Worth noting for this clonotype: Relative to the germline gene, one junction end is altered; a read error may explain this. This chain joins TRBV9 and TRBJ2-1, with D possibly matching TRBD1 (6 bases). The CDR3 contains 10 residues. Germline values: CDR1 SGDLS, CDR2 YYNGEE. The CDR3 DNA reads as TGTGCCACCACTGGGACAACTGAAAACTTC. Protein: CATTGTTENF.